The sequence of this TCR beta chain was determined in a study of blood T cells in healthy people across ages. The CDR3 contains 12 residues. Trimming cost V 5 bases and J 7 bases, with 6 bases left between them. Germline V gene data show CDR1 as MNHEY and CDR2 as SMNVEV (reference sequence). In its sample, this clonotype was seen a few times. Using a J-beta primer mix together with a sample-barcoded 5' primer, a second PCR was run for about 6 to 12 cycles. TCRdb fed the 5' RACE reads into MiXCR, producing one record per CDR3 protein. The sample includes about 780,000 distinct CDR3 sequences, roughly 26% seen only once; the top ten take roughly 3.1%. These data were also reused for a study on T cells of mothers and their children.

The chain employs TRBV27 and TRBJ1-6; D gene unclear. The TCR originated in a boy between 10 and 17 years old in good health. Sequencing was carried out using blood. CDR3 sequence (DNA): TGTGCCAGCAGTCCTTCAAATTCACCCCTCCACTTT. Protein: CASSPSNSPLHF.